This T cell receptor beta chain emerged from a study of cytomegalovirus exposure and HLA in healthy donors. Study outcomes and limitations: There were some 150 TCR beta chains listed as cytomegalovirus-associated. As was reported, the HLA-A and HLA-B alleles of most subjects were accurately predicted from TCR beta sequences.

A word on this clone: What it binds is not known.

Vbeta (60) and Jbeta (13) primers were used in the PCR. The table came from immunoSEQ multiplex PCR; TCRdb's copy has only in-frame clones and leaves some out. Found here are under 95,000 clones, less than 85% of them singletons; the top ten hold 1.1%. Trimming removed 7 bases from V and 5 bases from J, with 9 bases in between. The CDR3 is 12 residues long. The germline CDR1 and CDR2 sequences are MNHNS and SASEGT. Source material: PBMCs. This sequence joins TRBV6-1 and TRBJ2-1; the D is unclear. The source of this sequence is a male donor in good health and CMV-seronegative. As DNA, the CDR3 is TGTGCCAGCAACCAGCGCCACAATGAGCAGTTCTTC. Amino acid sequence: CASNQRHNEQFF.